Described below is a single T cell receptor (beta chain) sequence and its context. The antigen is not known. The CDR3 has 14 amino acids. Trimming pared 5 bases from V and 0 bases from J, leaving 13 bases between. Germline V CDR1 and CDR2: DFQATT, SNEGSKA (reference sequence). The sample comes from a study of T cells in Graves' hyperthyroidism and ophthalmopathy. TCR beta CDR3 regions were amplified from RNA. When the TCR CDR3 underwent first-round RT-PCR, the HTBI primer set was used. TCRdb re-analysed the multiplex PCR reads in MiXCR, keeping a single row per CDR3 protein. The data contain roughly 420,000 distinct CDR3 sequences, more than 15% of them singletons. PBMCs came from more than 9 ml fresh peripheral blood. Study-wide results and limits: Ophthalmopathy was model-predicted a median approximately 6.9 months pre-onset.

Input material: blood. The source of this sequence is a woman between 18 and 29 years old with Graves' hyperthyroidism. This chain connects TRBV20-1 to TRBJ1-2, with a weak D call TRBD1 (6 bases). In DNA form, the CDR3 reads TGCAGTGCTTCCGGCAGGGGCCCTAACTATGGCTACACCTTC. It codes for CSASGRGPNYGYTF.